The T cell receptor beta chain described here comes from a study of blood T cell repertoires in COVID-19. Enrollees, about 18 to 95 years old, lived in 24 US areas. Participants were placed into cohorts based on the clinical history they reported. Recovered participants had two consecutive negative NP/OP PCR tests, healthcare professional clearance, or symptom resolution. With V trimmed by 1 base and J by 6 bases, 14 bases remained unmatched. The CDR3 totals 17 residues. CDR1 is MGHRA, CDR2 YSYEKL, per germline. Libraries were prepared by immunoSEQ multiplex PCR; TCRdb keeps only in-frame clonotypes and omits some of them. The sample consists of 380,000 or so clones, more than 70% of them appearing once.

This clonotype originated in a man between 25 and 39 years old who had recovered from COVID-19. This chain connects TRBV4-1 to TRBJ1-1; 7 bases are a match to TRBD1. Sample: PBMCs or T cells enriched from blood (not recorded which). CDR3 sequence: CASSQGVLVTGDPEAFF. For the CDR3, the DNA is TGCGCCAGCAGCCAAGGAGTTTTGGTCACAGGGGACCCTGAAGCTTTCTTT.